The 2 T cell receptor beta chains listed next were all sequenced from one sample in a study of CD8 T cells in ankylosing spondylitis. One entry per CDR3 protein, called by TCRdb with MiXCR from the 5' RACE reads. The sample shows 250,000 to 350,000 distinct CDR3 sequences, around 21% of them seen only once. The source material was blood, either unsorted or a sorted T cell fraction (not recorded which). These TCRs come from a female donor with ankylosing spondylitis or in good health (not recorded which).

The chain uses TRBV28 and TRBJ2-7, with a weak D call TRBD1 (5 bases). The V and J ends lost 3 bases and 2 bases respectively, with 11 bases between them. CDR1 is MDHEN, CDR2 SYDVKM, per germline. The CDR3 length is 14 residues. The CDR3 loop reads CASSFWGGTYEQYF. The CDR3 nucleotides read TGTGCCAGCAGTTTTTGGGGCGGAACCTACGAGCAGTACTTC.

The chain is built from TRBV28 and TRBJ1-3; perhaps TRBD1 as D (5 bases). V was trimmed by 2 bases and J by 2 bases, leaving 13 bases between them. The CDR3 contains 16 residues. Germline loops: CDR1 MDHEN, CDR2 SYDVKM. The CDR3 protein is CASSLGMAGTGNTIYF. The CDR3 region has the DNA TGTGCCAGCAGTTTAGGTATGGCAGGGACTGGAAACACCATATATTTT.